This TCR beta chain was profiled in a study of T cell responses to AZD1222 COVID-19 vaccine. Study-level findings and limits: The span of vaccine-associated CD4 TCRs extended across spike, with dominance at 160-218 and 743-854. The peak T cell response came first, and repertoires were sampled only after it. Possibly, clonal diversity was underestimated; donors were largely white British and included more females.

The assay was immunoSEQ multiplex PCR, and TCRdb's table has in-frame clones only and misses some. In the table there are some 53,000 clones, around 90% of which are singletons. A word on this clone: Its specificity is unknown.

Second doses at about 4 or about 12 weeks were pooled. This clonotype was sampled from an adult who received the AZD1222 COVID-19 vaccine. Material: peripheral blood, obtained 28 days after the second AZD1222 dose.

The CDR3 loop is CASSSTHEQYF. The CDR3 DNA follows: TGTGCCAGCAGTTCTACTCACGAGCAGTACTTC. The chain joins TRBV28 to TRBJ2-7; no clear D. The germline V gene has CDR1 MDHEN and CDR2 SYDVKM. The CDR3 has 11 residues. V was cut by 4 bases and J by 5 bases, with 6 bases left in between.